This T cell receptor beta chain was identified in a study of blood T cells in healthy people across ages. V lost 3 bases to trimming and J lost 0 bases, with 23 bases between them. The CDR3 is made up of 19 amino acids. This clonotype has more than one count but fewer than ten. The antigen is not known. Together with a sample-barcoded 5' primer, a J-beta primer mix was included in a second PCR lasting roughly 6 to 12 cycles. TCRdb redid the calling of the 5' RACE reads with MiXCR, one entry per CDR3 protein. The data contain 950,000 to 1,200,000 distinct CDR3 sequences, more than 30% of them singletons. Whole-study results and caveats: Older age coincided with a roughly linear decline in TCR beta diversity per million T cells. A strong correlation between TCR beta diversity and naive T cell percentage was seen.

The V gene is TRBV12-3 or TRBV12-4, the J gene TRBJ1-1, with a possible D match to TRBD1 (6 bases). The sample taken for sequencing was blood. The clonotype originates from a man between 18 and 29 years old in good health. DNA for the CDR3: TGTGCCAGCAGTTTGAGGCGCGGCAGGGGCCTCACTTTGAACACTGAAGCTTTCTTT. This translates into CASSLRRGRGLTLNTEAFF.